This T cell receptor beta chain was profiled in a study of T cell changes during pregnancy in multiple sclerosis. The germline CDR1 and CDR2 sequences are KGHSH and LQKENI. The CDR3 spans 14 residues. V gave up 0 bases and J gave up 6 bases, with 9 bases separating them. Only in-frame clones appear in the TCRdb table, and some are missing; sequencing was by immunoSEQ multiplex PCR. The sample lists about 20,000 clones; about 90% were seen once. The chain joins TRBV18 to TRBJ2-1, with D maybe TRBD1 (5 bases). The receptor comes from a female donor in good health, enrolled as a control in a pregnancy study. Sample: CD4+ T cells from peripheral blood mononuclear cells, taken in the third trimester of pregnancy. Written as DNA, the CDR3 is TGTGCCAGCTCACCACCGGGGCCATTCAATGAGCAGTTCTTC. Amino acid sequence: CASSPPGPFNEQFF.